Each of the 8 T cell receptor beta chains below was sequenced from the same sample in a study of human T cells and chemical hapten exposure. Unfractionated whole blood yielded total RNA. TCRdb used MiXCR to reprocess the 5' RACE reads, holding one entry per CDR3 protein. The repertoire holds 81,000 or so distinct CDR3 sequences, with roughly 8% as singletons. The source is a male donor in good health.

This clonotype showed up just a few times. The chain joins TRBV20-1 to TRBJ1-2; 8 bases are shared with TRBD1. V gave up 4 bases and J gave up 5 bases; unmatched junction bases: 12. There are 15 residues in the CDR3. Looked up from germline, CDR1 is DFQATT and CDR2 is SNEGSKA (reference sequence). The CDR3 nucleotides read TGCAGTGCTACCCAGGGGGCCGAGGCTGGTTATGGCTACACCTTC. It specifies CSATQGAEAGYGYTF.

A few counts support this clonotype. The V gene is TRBV20-1, the J gene TRBJ1-1; D perhaps matches TRBD1 (6 bases). CDR1 is DFQATT and CDR2 is SNEGSKA in the germline V gene (reference sequence). Trimming removed 4 bases from V and 1 base from J, with 13 bases in between. The CDR3 is 14 amino acids. CDR3: CSATGAETNTEAFF. The CDR3 region has the DNA TGCAGTGCTACAGGGGCAGAAACGAACACTGAAGCTTTCTTT.

This clonotype has at least ten counts. The CDR3 is CSAEPPSGSGSTDTQYF. CDR3 in DNA: TGCAGTGCCGAACCACCGAGCGGGAGTGGGAGCACAGATACGCAGTATTTT. The V and J genes are TRBV20-1 and TRBJ2-3; TRBD2 agrees at 8 bases. From germline, CDR1 is DFQATT and CDR2 SNEGSKA (reference sequence). V shed 6 bases, J shed 0 bases, and the junction held 14 bases outside the gene matches. The CDR3 is 17 residues long.

This clonotype was picked up a small number of times. The CDR3 here is CASAAGTDDLEAFF. In DNA form, the CDR3 reads TGTGCCAGCGCCGCCGGGACAGACGACCTTGAAGCTTTCTTT. The chain couples TRBV6-5 to TRBJ1-1, with TRBD1 matching over 7 bases. V lost 8 bases and J lost 7; bases outside the gene matches: 13. Per the germline V gene, CDR1 is MNHEY and CDR2 is SVGAGI. The CDR3 extends over 14 amino acids.

This clonotype was counted a few times. This chain links TRBV6-5 with TRBJ1-1; tentative D call: TRBD1 (5 bases). The V end lost 6 bases, the J end lost 3 bases, and 23 bases lay between the germline ends. This CDR3 has 17 amino acids. CDR1 and CDR2 from the germline V gene are MNHEY and SVGAGI. Here the CDR3 DNA reads TGTGCCAGCAGCCTGGGAGGGGAGGGCAGGAGGTACACTGAAGCTTTCTTT. Translated, it gives CASSLGGEGRRYTEAFF.

The chain employs TRBV14 and TRBJ1-1; D is ambiguous. The CDR3 runs 13 residues. CDR1 SGHDN and CDR2 FVKESK come from the germline V gene. V shed 5 bases and J shed 7 bases, with 14 bases lying between them. The DNA of the CDR3 is TGTGCCAGCAGCTCGCGGATAGACCGTGAAGCTTTCTTT. Amino acid sequence: CASSSRIDREAFF.

The genes are TRBV7-8 and TRBJ1-5; TRBD1 agrees at 7 bases. The V gene end was trimmed by 0 bases and the J gene end by 4 bases; junction bases not matched to a gene: 6. The CDR3 runs to 16 residues. CDR1 SGHVS and CDR2 FQNEAQ come from the germline V gene. In DNA form, the CDR3 reads TGTGCCAGCAGCTTAGCGTCACAGGGGAGGAATCAGCCCCAGCATTTT. This encodes CASSLASQGRNQPQHF.

There are a few counts of this clonotype. The chain combines TRBV25-1 with TRBJ2-2; D not resolved. Germline V CDR1 and CDR2: MGHDK, SYGVNS. V lost 4 bases, J lost 4 bases, and 10 bases lay in between. The CDR3 contains 14 residues. CDR3 in amino acids: CASSVQERTGELFF. The CDR3 DNA reads as TGTGCCAGCAGTGTGCAGGAACGCACCGGGGAGCTGTTTTTT.